One and the same sample provided the 9 T cell receptor beta chains below, sequenced in a study of cytomegalovirus exposure and HLA in healthy donors. In the PCR, 60 Vbeta and 13 Jbeta primers were used. Assay used: immunoSEQ multiplex PCR; TCRdb lists only in-frame clones, some missing. The sample holds roughly 250,000 clones; about 80% are singletons and the top ten take about 0.28%. The sample taken for sequencing was PBMCs. These receptors were obtained from a girl aged 2-10 years in good health and CMV-seronegative.

This clone was seen more than once but under ten times. The chain uses TRBV7-6 and TRBJ2-3, with no clear D. Germline V CDR1 and CDR2: SGHVS, FNYEAQ. There are 13 residues in the CDR3. Between the trimmed V and J ends, which lost 0 bases and 3 bases, there was a span of 4 bases. The CDR3 sequence: CASSLARTDTQYF. CDR3 nucleotides: TGTGCCAGCAGCTTAGCGAGGACAGATACGCAGTATTTT.

This chain joins TRBV10-3 and TRBJ1-1, with a tentative D call TRBD1 (6 bases). This CDR3 has 13 amino acids. V was shortened by 6 bases and J by 4 bases, with 12 bases between the two germline ends. Germline V gives CDR1 ENHRY, CDR2 SYGVKD. CDR3 protein: CAIRKGGGTEAFF. The CDR3 bases are TGTGCCATCAGAAAGGGGGGGGGCACTGAAGCTTTCTTT.

The V and J genes are TRBV11-2 and TRBJ1-1; 7 nucleotides line up with TRBD1. The CDR3 has 14 amino acids. Germline lookup yields CDR1 SGHAT and CDR2 FQNNGV. Trimming at V came to 5 bases and at J to 9 bases, leaving 12 bases not matched to a gene. Here the CDR3 reads CASSPPREDRQAFF. CDR3 in DNA: TGTGCCAGCAGCCCCCCGAGGGAGGACAGGCAAGCTTTCTTT. Drawing the rest from reference TRBV11-2 and TRBJ1-1, the complete variable domain is EAGVAQSPRYKIIEKRQSVAFWCNPISGHATLYWYQQILGQGPKLLIQFQNNGVVDDSQLPKDRFSAERLKGVDSTLKIQPAKLEDSAVYLCASSPPREDRQAFFGQGTRLTVV.

This clone was detected once. The V call is TRBV14, the J call TRBJ2-7, with a weak D call TRBD1 (6 bases). Between the trimmed V and J ends, which lost 4 bases and 6 bases, there was a span of 22 bases. The germline V gene encodes CDR1 SGHDN and CDR2 FVKESK. CDR3 length: 16 residues. The DNA of the CDR3 is TGTGCCAGCAGCCCTCGAACCTCAGGGGCTGGAGGCGAGCAGTACTTC. Encoded protein: CASSPRTSGAGGEQYF.

The V gene is TRBV9, the J gene TRBJ2-3; D gene uncertain. In germline, CDR1 is SGDLS, CDR2 YYNGEE. CDR3 size: 15 residues. V lost 3 bases to trimming and J lost 0 bases, with 11 bases between them. This chain's CDR3 is CASSAFSGSTDTQYF. For the CDR3, the DNA is TGTGCCAGCAGCGCTTTTTCCGGGAGCACAGATACGCAGTATTTT.

V and J are TRBV7-8 and TRBJ1-6; TRBD1 aligns across 7 bases. Trimming at V came to 0 bases and at J to 7 bases, leaving 3 bases not matched to a gene. This CDR3 has 15 amino acids. CDR1 and CDR2 from the germline V gene are SGHVS and FQNEAQ. The CDR3 DNA reads as TGTGCCAGCAGCTTAGCGTACAGGGGCAATTCACCCCTCCACTTT. Translating gives CASSLAYRGNSPLHF.

The CDR3: CAWRYGHEQFF. The CDR3 DNA reads as TGTGCCTGGCGGTACGGTCATGAGCAGTTCTTC. The rearrangement links TRBV30 to TRBJ2-1; no clear D gene. V shed 5 bases and J shed 8 bases, with 10 bases lying between them. Germline lookup yields CDR1 GTSNPN and CDR2 SVGIG (reference sequence). This CDR3 contains 11 residues.

A few counts support this clone. The chain links TRBV4-1 to TRBJ1-2; tentative D call: TRBD1 (5 bases). CDR3 length equals 14 residues. Between the trimmed V and J ends, which lost 4 bases and 4 bases, there was a span of 13 bases. Germline CDR1 and CDR2: MGHRA and YSYEKL. CDR3 nucleotides: TGCGCCAGCAGCCCTTCCGACAGTTCCTATGGCTACACCTTC. It yields the protein CASSPSDSSYGYTF.

V usage is TRBV4-1 and J usage is TRBJ2-1, with TRBD2 matching 9 bases. Germline trimming cut 1 base from V and 6 bases from J; bases unmatched to any gene: 10. The germline V gene encodes CDR1 MGHRA and CDR2 YSYEKL. CDR3 size: 17 residues. As DNA, the CDR3 is TGCGCCAGCAGCCAAGCTGCCCTGACTAGCGGACGCAATGAGCAGTTCTTC. Protein product: CASSQAALTSGRNEQFF.